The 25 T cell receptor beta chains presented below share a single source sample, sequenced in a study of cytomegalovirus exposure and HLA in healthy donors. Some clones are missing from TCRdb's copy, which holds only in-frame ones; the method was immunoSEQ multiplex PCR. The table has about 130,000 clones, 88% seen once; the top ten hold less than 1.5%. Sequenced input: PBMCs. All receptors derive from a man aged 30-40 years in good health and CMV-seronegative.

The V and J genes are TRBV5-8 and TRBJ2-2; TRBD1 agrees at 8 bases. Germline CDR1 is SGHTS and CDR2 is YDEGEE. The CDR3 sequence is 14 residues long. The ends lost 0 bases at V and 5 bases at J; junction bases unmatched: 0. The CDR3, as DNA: TGTGCCAGCAGCTTGGGGACAGGGACCGGGGAGCTGTTTTTT. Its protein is CASSLGTGTGELFF. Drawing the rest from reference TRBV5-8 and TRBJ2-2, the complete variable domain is EAGVTQSPTHLIKTRGQQATLRCSPISGHTSVYWYQQALGLGLQFLLWYDEGEERNRGNFPPRFSGRQFPNYSSELNVNALELEDSALYLCASSLGTGTGELFFGEGSRLTVL.

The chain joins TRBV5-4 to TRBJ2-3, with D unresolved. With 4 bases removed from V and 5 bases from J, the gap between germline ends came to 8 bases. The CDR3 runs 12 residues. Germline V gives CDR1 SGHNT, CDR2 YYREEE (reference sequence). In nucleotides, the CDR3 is TGTGCCAGCAGCCTGAGTGTAGATACGCAGTATTTT. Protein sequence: CASSLSVDTQYF.

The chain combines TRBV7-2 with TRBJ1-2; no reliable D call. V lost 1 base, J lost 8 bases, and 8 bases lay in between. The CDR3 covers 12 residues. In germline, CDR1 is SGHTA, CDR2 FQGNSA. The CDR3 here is CASSLGWRGYTF. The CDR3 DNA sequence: TGTGCCAGCAGCTTAGGGTGGAGGGGCTACACCTTC.

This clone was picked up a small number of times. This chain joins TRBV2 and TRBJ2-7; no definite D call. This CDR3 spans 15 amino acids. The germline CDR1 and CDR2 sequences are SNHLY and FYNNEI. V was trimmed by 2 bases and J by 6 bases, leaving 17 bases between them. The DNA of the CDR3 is TGTGCCAGCAGTGAATTATCGACCCAGCCGGGCGAGCAGTACTTC. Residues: CASSELSTQPGEQYF.

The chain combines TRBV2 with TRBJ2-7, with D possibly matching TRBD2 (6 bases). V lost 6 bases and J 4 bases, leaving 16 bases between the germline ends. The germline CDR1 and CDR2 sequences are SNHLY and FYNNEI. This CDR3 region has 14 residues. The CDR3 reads CASRLTGLEYEQYF. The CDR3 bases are TGTGCCAGCAGGTTGACGGGACTCGAATACGAGCAGTACTTC.

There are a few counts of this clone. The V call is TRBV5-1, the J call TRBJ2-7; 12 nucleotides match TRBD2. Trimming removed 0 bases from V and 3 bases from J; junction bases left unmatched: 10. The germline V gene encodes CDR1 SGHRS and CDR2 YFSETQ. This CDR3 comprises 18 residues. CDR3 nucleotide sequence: TGCGCCAGCAGCTTGGGGCTAGCGGGAGGGCCGGATGACTACGAGCAGTACTTC. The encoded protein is CASSLGLAGGPDDYEQYF.

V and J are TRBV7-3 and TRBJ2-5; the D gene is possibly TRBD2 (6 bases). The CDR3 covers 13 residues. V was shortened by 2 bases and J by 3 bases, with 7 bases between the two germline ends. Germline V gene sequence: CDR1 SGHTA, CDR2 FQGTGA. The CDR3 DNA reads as TGTGCCAGCAGCTTAGAGCGGGAAGAGACCCAGTACTTC. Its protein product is CASSLEREETQYF.

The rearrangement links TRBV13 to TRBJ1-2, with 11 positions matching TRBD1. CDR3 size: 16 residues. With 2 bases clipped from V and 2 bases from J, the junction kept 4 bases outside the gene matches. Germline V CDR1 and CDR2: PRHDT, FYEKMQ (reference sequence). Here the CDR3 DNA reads TGTGCCAGCAGCTTATACGGGGACAGGGGGAACTATGGCTACACCTTC. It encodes CASSLYGDRGNYGYTF.

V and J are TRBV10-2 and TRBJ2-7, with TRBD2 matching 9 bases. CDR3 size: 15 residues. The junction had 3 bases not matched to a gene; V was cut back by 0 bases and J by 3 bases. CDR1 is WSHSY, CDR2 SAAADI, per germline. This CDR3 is CASSESGTSFYEQYF. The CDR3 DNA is TGCGCCAGCAGTGAGTCTGGGACTAGCTTCTACGAGCAGTACTTC.

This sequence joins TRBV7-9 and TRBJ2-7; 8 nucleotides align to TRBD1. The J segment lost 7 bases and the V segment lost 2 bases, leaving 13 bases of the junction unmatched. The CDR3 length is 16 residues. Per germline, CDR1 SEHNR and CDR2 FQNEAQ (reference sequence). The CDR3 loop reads CASSLSVRQGLGEQYF. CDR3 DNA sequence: TGTGCCAGCAGCTTAAGCGTGCGACAGGGGCTAGGAGAGCAGTACTTC.

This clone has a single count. CDR3 sequence: CASSQDSRESSGNTIYF. CDR3 nucleotide sequence: TGCGCCAGCAGCCAAGATTCCAGGGAATCTTCTGGAAACACCATATATTTT. This chain connects TRBV4-1 to TRBJ1-3; tentative D call: TRBD1 (5 bases). Trimming took 0 bases from V and 1 from J, leaving 13 bases between them. The CDR3 contains 17 residues. The germline V gene encodes CDR1 MGHRA and CDR2 YSYEKL.

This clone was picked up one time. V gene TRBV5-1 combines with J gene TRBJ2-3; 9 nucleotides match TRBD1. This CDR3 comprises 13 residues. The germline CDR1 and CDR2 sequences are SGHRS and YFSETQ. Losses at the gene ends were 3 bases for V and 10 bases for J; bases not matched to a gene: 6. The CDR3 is CASSWGQGDSQYF. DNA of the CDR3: TGCGCCAGCAGCTGGGGACAGGGTGACTCGCAGTATTTT. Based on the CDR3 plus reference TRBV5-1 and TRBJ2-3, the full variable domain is KAGVTQTPRYLIKTRGQQVTLSCSPISGHRSVSWYQQTPGQGLQFLFEYFSETQRNKGNFPGRFSGRQFSNSRSEMNVSTLELGDSALYLCASSWGQGDSQYFGPGTRLTVL.

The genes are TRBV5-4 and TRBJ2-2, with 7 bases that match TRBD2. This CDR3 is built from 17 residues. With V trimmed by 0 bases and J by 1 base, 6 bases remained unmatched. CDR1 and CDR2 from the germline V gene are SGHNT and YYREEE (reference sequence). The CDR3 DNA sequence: TGTGCCAGCAGCTTGGGGGCTAGCGGTCGGAACACCGGGGAGCTGTTTTTT. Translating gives CASSLGASGRNTGELFF.

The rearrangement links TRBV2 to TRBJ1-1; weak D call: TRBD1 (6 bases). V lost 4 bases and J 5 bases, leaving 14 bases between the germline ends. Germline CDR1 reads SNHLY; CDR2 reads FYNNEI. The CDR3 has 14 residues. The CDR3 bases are TGTGCCAGCAGTGTGGGGGCGTTAAGGACTGAAGCTTTCTTT. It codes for CASSVGALRTEAFF.

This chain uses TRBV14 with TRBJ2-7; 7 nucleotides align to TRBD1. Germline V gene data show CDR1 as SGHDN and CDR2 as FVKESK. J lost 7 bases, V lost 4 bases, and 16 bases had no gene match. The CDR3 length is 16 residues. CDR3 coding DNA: TGTGCCAGCAGCCCTATAAGACAGGGACACGGTTTGGAGCAGTACTTC. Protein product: CASSPIRQGHGLEQYF.

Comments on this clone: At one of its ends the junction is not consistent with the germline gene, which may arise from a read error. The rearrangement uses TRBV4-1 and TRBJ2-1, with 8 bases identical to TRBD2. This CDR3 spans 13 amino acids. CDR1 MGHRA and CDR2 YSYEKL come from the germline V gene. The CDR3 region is CASSQEFGLAAIF. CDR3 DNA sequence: TGCGCCAGCAGCCAAGAATTTGGACTAGCCGCAATCTTC.

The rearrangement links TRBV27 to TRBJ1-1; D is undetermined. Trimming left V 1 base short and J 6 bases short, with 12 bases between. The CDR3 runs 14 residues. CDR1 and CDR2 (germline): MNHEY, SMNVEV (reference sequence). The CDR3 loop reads CASSLFGGSPEAFF. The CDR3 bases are TGTGCCAGCAGTTTATTTGGAGGGTCCCCTGAAGCTTTCTTT.

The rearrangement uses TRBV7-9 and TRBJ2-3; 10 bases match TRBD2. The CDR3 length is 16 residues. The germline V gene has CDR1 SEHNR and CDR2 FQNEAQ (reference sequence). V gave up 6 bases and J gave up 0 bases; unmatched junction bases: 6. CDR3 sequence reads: CASRLAGAPSTDTQYF. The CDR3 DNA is TGTGCCAGCAGGCTAGCGGGAGCGCCTAGCACAGATACGCAGTATTTT.

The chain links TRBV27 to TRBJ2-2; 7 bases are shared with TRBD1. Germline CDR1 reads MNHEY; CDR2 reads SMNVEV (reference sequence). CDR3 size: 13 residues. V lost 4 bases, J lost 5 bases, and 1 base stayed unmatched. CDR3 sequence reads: CASSSGGTGELFF. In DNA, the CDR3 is TGTGCCAGCAGTTCAGGGGGTACCGGGGAGCTGTTTTTT.

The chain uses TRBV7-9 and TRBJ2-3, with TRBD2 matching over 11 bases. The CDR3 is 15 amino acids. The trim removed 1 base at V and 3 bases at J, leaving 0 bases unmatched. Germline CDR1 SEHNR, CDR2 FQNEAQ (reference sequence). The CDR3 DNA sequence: TGTGCCAGCAGCTTAGGGACTAGCGGGACAGATACGCAGTATTTT. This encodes CASSLGTSGTDTQYF.

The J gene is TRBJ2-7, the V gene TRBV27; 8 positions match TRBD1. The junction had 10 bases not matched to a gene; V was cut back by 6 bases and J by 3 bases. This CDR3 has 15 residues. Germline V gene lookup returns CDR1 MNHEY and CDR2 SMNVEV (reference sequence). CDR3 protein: CASRSPRGRGYEQYF. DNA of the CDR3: TGTGCCAGCAGATCACCCAGGGGGCGCGGCTACGAGCAGTACTTC.

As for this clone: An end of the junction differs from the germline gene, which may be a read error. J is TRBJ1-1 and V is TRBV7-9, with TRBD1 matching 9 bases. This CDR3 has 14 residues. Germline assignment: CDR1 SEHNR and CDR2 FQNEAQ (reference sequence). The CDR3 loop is CVSSSDRGYTEAFF. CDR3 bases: TGTGTCAGCAGCTCTGACAGGGGGTACACTGAAGCTTTCTTT.

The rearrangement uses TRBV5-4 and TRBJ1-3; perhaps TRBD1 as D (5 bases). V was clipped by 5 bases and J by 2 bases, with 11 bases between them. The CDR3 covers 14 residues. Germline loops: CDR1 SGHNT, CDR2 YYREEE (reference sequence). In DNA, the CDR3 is TGTGCCAGCAGTACCACGGGGGCTGGAAACACCATATATTTT. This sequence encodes CASSTTGAGNTIYF.

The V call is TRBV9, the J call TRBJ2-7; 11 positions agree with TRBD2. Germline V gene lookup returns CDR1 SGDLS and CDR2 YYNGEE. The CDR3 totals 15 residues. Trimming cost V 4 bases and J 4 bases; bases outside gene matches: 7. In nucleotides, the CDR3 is TGTGCCAGCAGCTTAGGGGGGACTAGCGGTTACGAGCAGTACTTC. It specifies CASSLGGTSGYEQYF.

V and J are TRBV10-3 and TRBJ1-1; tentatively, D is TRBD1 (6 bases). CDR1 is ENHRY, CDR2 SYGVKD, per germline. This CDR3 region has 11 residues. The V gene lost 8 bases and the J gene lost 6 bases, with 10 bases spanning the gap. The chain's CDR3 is CAIRGGPEAFF. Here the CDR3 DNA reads TGTGCCATCCGGGGGGGGCCTGAAGCTTTCTTT.